These 27 T cell receptor beta chains came from one sample sequenced in a study of blood T cell repertoires in COVID-19. TCRdb's copy holds only in-frame clones and misses some; the assay was immunoSEQ multiplex PCR. This sample has about 220,000 clones; about 80% occur once, and the top ten carry 3% to 3.5%. The sequenced material came from peripheral blood. Every receptor here comes from a woman in her thirties who had recovered from COVID-19.

The V call is TRBV5-1, the J call TRBJ2-3; 10 nucleotides match TRBD2. Germline assignment: CDR1 SGHRS and CDR2 YFSETQ. V lost 7 bases, J lost 3 bases, and 11 bases stayed unmatched. The CDR3 extends over 16 amino acids. The chain's CDR3 is CASASTPSGRTDTQYF. CDR3 bases: TGCGCCAGCGCTTCCACTCCTAGCGGGAGAACAGATACGCAGTATTTT.

The chain carries TRBV18 and TRBJ1-4, with 7 bases fitting TRBD1. The CDR3 loop spans 15 amino acids. V was clipped by 1 base and J by 6 bases; unmatched bases: 5. Germline V gives CDR1 KGHSH, CDR2 LQKENI. CDR3 nucleotides: TGTGCCAGCTCACCACAACAGGGGATCGATGAAAAACTGTTTTTT. Its translation is CASSPQQGIDEKLFF.

Here the CDR3 DNA reads TGCAGCGTCACAAAATTACACGGGAGTGGCGCAGATACGCAGTATTTT. This sequence encodes CSVTKLHGSGADTQYF. The chain couples TRBV29-1 to TRBJ2-3; maybe TRBD2 (6 bases). Per the germline V gene, CDR1 is SQVTM and CDR2 is ANQGSEA. CDR3 length: 16 residues. The V gene lost 6 bases and the J gene lost 4 bases, with 23 bases spanning the gap.

The chain links TRBV7-3 to TRBJ2-3; maybe TRBD2 (6 bases). CDR1 is SGHTA and CDR2 is FQGTGA in the germline V gene. V lost 5 bases, J lost 10 bases, and 22 bases lay in between. The CDR3 runs 15 residues. CDR3: CASSPLVIADRSQYF. DNA for the CDR3: TGTGCCAGCAGCCCTCTTGTTATAGCGGACCGATCGCAGTATTTT.

V is TRBV29-1 and J is TRBJ2-1; 7 bases are a match to TRBD1. Germline trimming cut 4 bases from V and 0 bases from J; bases unmatched to any gene: 21. This CDR3 is 20 amino acids long. Per germline, CDR1 SQVTM and CDR2 ANQGSEA. Here the CDR3 DNA reads TGCAGCGTTGTATATCCGTCAGGGGGTACCCTTAGGAGCTCCTACAATGAGCAGTTCTTC. Translated, it gives CSVVYPSGGTLRSSYNEQFF.

This chain links TRBV5-4 with TRBJ2-7; 8 positions agree with TRBD2. Germline V gives CDR1 SGHNT, CDR2 YYREEE (reference sequence). J was trimmed by 5 bases and V by 0 bases; bases with no gene match: 4. The CDR3 runs 14 residues. CDR3: CASSLAGGPNEQYF. In nucleotides, the CDR3 is TGTGCCAGCAGCTTGGCGGGAGGGCCTAACGAGCAGTACTTC.

CDR3 region: CATSDHDRAQETQYF. The DNA of the CDR3 is TGTGCCACCAGTGACCATGACAGGGCCCAAGAGACCCAGTACTTC. The chain has TRBV24-1 and TRBJ2-5, with 7 bases lining up with TRBD1. Germline loops: CDR1 KGHDR, CDR2 SFDVKD. This CDR3 has 15 residues. V dropped 4 bases and J dropped 1; count of bases not matched to a gene: 5.

The genes are TRBV10-3 and TRBJ2-7; 9 bases fit TRBD1. The CDR3 runs 14 residues. The V gene end was trimmed by 7 bases and the J gene end by 6 bases; junction bases not matched to a gene: 10. Germline V gives CDR1 ENHRY, CDR2 SYGVKD. This CDR3 is CAINPGQGMGEQYF. Here the CDR3 DNA reads TGTGCCATCAATCCGGGACAGGGAATGGGCGAGCAGTACTTC.

The V call is TRBV5-1, the J call TRBJ2-4; 9 nucleotides agree with TRBD2. Trimming at V came to 2 bases and at J to 3 bases, leaving 6 bases not matched to a gene. This CDR3 is 16 amino acids long. Looked up from germline, CDR1 is SGHRS and CDR2 is YFSETQ. CDR3 DNA: TGCGCCAGCAGCTTTCGGGCGGGAGGGTACAAAAACATTCAGTACTTC. Its protein is CASSFRAGGYKNIQYF.

J is TRBJ2-2 and V is TRBV5-5; D not certain. V dropped 0 bases and J dropped 4 bases, with 10 bases sitting between them. CDR3 length: 15 residues. CDR1 is SGHKS and CDR2 is YYEKEE in the germline V gene (reference sequence). The CDR3 DNA reads TGTGCCAGCAGCTTGGTTTTGGTTAGCACCGGGGAGCTGTTTTTT. Amino acid sequence: CASSLVLVSTGELFF.

The chain carries TRBV12-3 or TRBV12-4 and TRBJ1-2; 8 nucleotides align to TRBD1. V gave up 6 bases and J gave up 3 bases; unmatched junction bases: 3. This CDR3 spans 13 amino acids. CDR3 nucleotides: TGTGCCAGCAGGCAGACAGGGGACTATGGCTACACCTTC. It is translated as CASRQTGDYGYTF.

V is TRBV4-1 and J is TRBJ1-3, with D possibly matching TRBD1 (6 bases). Per the germline V gene, CDR1 is MGHRA and CDR2 is YSYEKL. This CDR3 comprises 19 residues. Trimming left V 0 bases short and J 0 bases short, with 18 bases between. The CDR3 region has the DNA TGCGCCAGCAGCCAAGACGCCCCCCAACAGGGCTTCTCTGGAAACACCATATATTTT. Its translation: CASSQDAPQQGFSGNTIYF.

The chain combines TRBV20-1 with TRBJ2-4; the D is unclear. Between the trimmed V and J ends, which lost 3 bases and 0 bases, there was a span of 21 bases. CDR1 is DFQATT, CDR2 SNEGSKA, per germline (reference sequence). This CDR3 is built from 18 residues. CDR3 bases: TGCAGTGCTAGTCTCTCATTAGGCGGCCATTTAGCCAAAAACATTCAGTACTTC. Its translation: CSASLSLGGHLAKNIQYF.

V usage is TRBV18 and J usage is TRBJ1-1; D possibly corresponds to TRBD1 (5 bases). V was pared by 6 bases and J by 2 bases, with 13 bases between. This CDR3 is built from 14 residues. Germline CDR1 and CDR2: KGHSH and LQKENI. The CDR3 sequence: CASSPRRGNTEAFF. CDR3 coding DNA: TGTGCCAGCTCTCCCAGGAGGGGAAACACTGAAGCTTTCTTT.

The J gene is TRBJ2-5, the V gene TRBV24-1, with 7 bases aligning to TRBD2. Germline V gives CDR1 KGHDR, CDR2 SFDVKD. V lost 0 bases, J lost 2 bases, and 2 bases stayed unmatched. CDR3 size: 15 residues. CDR3 loop: CATSDLSSGQETQYF. The CDR3 region has the DNA TGTGCCACCAGTGATTTGTCTAGCGGTCAAGAGACCCAGTACTTC.

V gene TRBV28 combines with J gene TRBJ1-6; the match to TRBD1 covers 9 bases. Looked up from germline, CDR1 is MDHEN and CDR2 is SYDVKM. CDR3 size: 15 residues. V lost 4 bases and J lost 9; bases outside the gene matches: 7. In DNA, the CDR3 is TGTGCCAGCAGTTCTACCGGGACAGGGACTTCACCCCTCCACTTT. Amino acid sequence: CASSSTGTGTSPLHF. The whole variable domain, remainder taken from reference TRBV28 and TRBJ1-6, is DVKVTQSSRYLVKRTGEKVFLECVQDMDHENMFWYRQDPGLGLRLIYFSYDVKMKEKGDIPEGYSVSREKKERFSLILESASTNQTSMYLCASSSTGTGTSPLHFGNGTRLTVT.

The J gene is TRBJ2-1, the V gene TRBV28, with D maybe TRBD1 (5 bases). Trimming cost V 5 bases and J 7 bases, with 12 bases left between them. There are 13 residues in the CDR3. Germline V gene lookup returns CDR1 MDHEN and CDR2 SYDVKM. CDR3 residues: CASSLSQGNEQFF. The CDR3 nucleotides are TGTGCCAGCAGTCTGTCGCAGGGTAATGAGCAGTTCTTC.

CDR3 nucleotides: TGTGCCAGCAGCCAAGGGTCATCAGGTGACACTGAAGCTTTCTTT. Protein: CASSQGSSGDTEAFF. V usage is TRBV3-1 (or the pseudogene TRBV3-2) and J usage is TRBJ1-1, with D unclear. Trimming left V 1 base short and J 3 bases short, with 12 bases between. This CDR3 has 15 residues. From germline, CDR1 is LGHDT and CDR2 YNNKEL (reference sequence).

This clone has only one observation. The rearrangement joins TRBV27 to TRBJ2-1; 7 nucleotides line up with TRBD2. Germline CDR1 and CDR2: MNHEY and SMNVEV (reference sequence). The CDR3 length is 13 residues. J lost 3 bases, V lost 7 bases, and 3 bases had no gene match. In DNA form, the CDR3 reads TGTGCCAGCATAGCGGGCGGCTACAATGAGCAGTTCTTC. This encodes CASIAGGYNEQFF.

This clone was observed once. The DNA for the CDR3 is TGTGCCAGCACTTCCCTTGGTAGCGGGAGGACAGATACGCAGTATTTT. Translating gives CASTSLGSGRTDTQYF. The chain couples TRBV27 to TRBJ2-3, with 10 bases matching TRBD2. Germline CDR1 MNHEY, CDR2 SMNVEV (reference sequence). The CDR3 contains 16 residues. With V trimmed by 7 bases and J by 3 bases, 10 bases remained unmatched.

This clone has only a few counts. V gene TRBV6-5 combines with J gene TRBJ1-1; a possible D gene is TRBD1 (6 bases). The germline V gene encodes CDR1 MNHEY and CDR2 SVGAGI. The length of the CDR3 is 12 residues. With 8 bases removed from V and 7 bases from J, the gap between germline ends came to 14 bases. In DNA, the CDR3 is TGTGCCAGCCAGATGAACAGGGATGAAGCTTTCTTT. It is translated as CASQMNRDEAFF.

The rearrangement uses TRBV9 and TRBJ1-2; TRBD1 is a possible D gene (6 bases). The CDR3 is made up of 15 amino acids. Germline V gives CDR1 SGDLS, CDR2 YYNGEE. The V and J ends lost 3 bases and 4 bases respectively, with 16 bases between them. The CDR3 region is CASSASGGGAYGYTF. CDR3 coding DNA: TGTGCCAGCAGCGCTTCCGGGGGGGGCGCCTATGGCTACACCTTC.

J is TRBJ2-1 and V is TRBV7-3; 8 nucleotides align to TRBD1. The CDR3 spans 15 residues. With 5 bases clipped from V and 4 bases from J, the junction kept 7 bases outside the gene matches. The germline CDR1 and CDR2 sequences are SGHTA and FQGTGA. The CDR3 loop reads CASSPGTGPYNEQFF. The DNA of the CDR3 is TGTGCCAGCAGCCCCGGGACAGGCCCTTACAATGAGCAGTTCTTC.

J is TRBJ2-7 and V is TRBV5-4; maybe TRBD2 (5 bases). The germline gives CDR1 SGHNT, CDR2 YYREEE (reference sequence). The CDR3 extends over 16 amino acids. Trimming took off 4 bases at V and 2 bases at J, with 19 bases between the two ends. This CDR3 reads CASSLLPAGTTYEQYF. CDR3 in DNA: TGTGCCAGCAGCCTTCTACCCGCGGGTACAACCTACGAGCAGTACTTC.

The chain carries TRBV5-1 and TRBJ2-7, with 7 bases matching TRBD2. The germline V gene has CDR1 SGHRS and CDR2 YFSETQ. CDR3 length: 15 residues. V shed 4 bases and J 1 base; nucleotides not matched to a gene: 8. The DNA of the CDR3 is TGCGCCAGCAGCCTTGTGGAAGCGGGGTCCTACGAGCAGTACTTC. Translated: CASSLVEAGSYEQYF. Complete variable domain (other parts from reference TRBV5-1 and TRBJ2-7): KAGVTQTPRYLIKTRGQQVTLSCSPISGHRSVSWYQQTPGQGLQFLFEYFSETQRNKGNFPGRFSGRQFSNSRSEMNVSTLELGDSALYLCASSLVEAGSYEQYFGPGTRLTVT.

The J gene is TRBJ2-6, the V gene TRBV7-3; tentatively, D is TRBD1 (5 bases). V lost 2 bases to trimming and J lost 8 bases, with 13 bases between them. CDR1 SGHTA and CDR2 FQGTGA come from the germline V gene. This CDR3 is built from 15 residues. CDR3 sequence reads: CASSLSGDRTNVLTF. CDR3 nucleotides: TGTGCCAGCAGCTTATCTGGTGACAGAACCAACGTCCTGACTTTC.

This chain uses TRBV28 with TRBJ2-1; TRBD2 is a possible D gene (6 bases). V was trimmed by 4 bases and J by 0 bases, leaving 13 bases between them. Germline-derived CDR1 and CDR2 are MDHEN and SYDVKM. This CDR3 has 16 residues. CDR3 region: CASSSAGLRSYNEQFF. The DNA for the CDR3 is TGTGCCAGCAGTTCCGCGGGACTCCGCTCCTACAATGAGCAGTTCTTC. The full variable domain, in which reference TRBV28 and TRBJ2-1 provide the parts outside the CDR3, is DVKVTQSSRYLVKRTGEKVFLECVQDMDHENMFWYRQDPGLGLRLIYFSYDVKMKEKGDIPEGYSVSREKKERFSLILESASTNQTSMYLCASSSAGLRSYNEQFFGPGTRLTVL.